Presented here are 24 T cell receptor beta chains from one specimen sequenced in a study of blood T cell repertoires in COVID-19. The repertoire was sequenced with immunoSEQ multiplex PCR; TCRdb's copy has only in-frame clones and lacks some. The sample contains hundreds of thousands of clones, about 83% of which appear only once. The sequencing input was peripheral blood. The receptors originated from a man aged 80 or over with acute or convalescent COVID-19.

The rearrangement links TRBV5-1 to TRBJ2-1; 9 bases match TRBD1. V shed 6 bases and J 3 bases; nucleotides not matched to a gene: 10. CDR1 SGHRS and CDR2 YFSETQ come from the germline V gene. CDR3 length equals 16 residues. The CDR3 is CASTLYTGGDYNEQFF. The DNA for the CDR3 is TGCGCCAGCACCCTCTACACAGGGGGCGACTACAATGAGCAGTTCTTC.

The CDR3, as DNA: TGTGCCAGCAACCGGGTCGGGACAGGGGGCTACGAGCAGTACTTC. Residues: CASNRVGTGGYEQYF. This sequence joins TRBV2 and TRBJ2-7; TRBD1 matches at 11 bases. Germline-derived CDR1 and CDR2 are SNHLY and FYNNEI. Unmatched junction bases numbered 8, after V lost 7 bases and J lost 3 bases. The CDR3 sequence is 15 residues long.

V and J are TRBV12-3 or TRBV12-4 and TRBJ1-4; D ambiguous. There are 12 residues in the CDR3. V was pared by 3 bases and J by 14 bases, with 13 bases between. CDR3 nucleotides: TGTGCCAGCAGTTTCGGTATATCTTCGCTGTTTTTT. Its translation: CASSFGISSLFF.

This chain links TRBV5-8 with TRBJ2-7; possibly TRBD2 for D (6 bases). The germline V and J ends were trimmed by 1 base and 12 bases, with 20 bases remaining between them. CDR1 SGHTS and CDR2 YDEGEE come from the germline V gene. The CDR3 is 14 amino acids. CDR3 nucleotide sequence: TGTGCCAGCAGCTTGTCTCCAGCGGAGGAGGGTCGGTACTTC. The encoded protein is CASSLSPAEEGRYF.

The count of this clone is one. This same CDR3 is encoded by further DNA sequences in the sample. V usage is TRBV18 and J usage is TRBJ1-5; 7 nucleotides line up with TRBD1. The CDR3 contains 15 residues. With V trimmed by 1 base and J by 4 bases, 4 bases remained unmatched. The germline gives CDR1 KGHSH, CDR2 LQKENI. CDR3 protein: CASSPQGAGNQPQHF. The CDR3 nucleotides read TGTGCCAGCTCACCACAGGGGGCAGGTAATCAGCCCCAGCATTTT.

The chain employs TRBV7-2 and TRBJ1-6; D might be TRBD1 (5 bases). CDR1 is SGHTA, CDR2 FQGNSA, per germline. The CDR3 is made up of 15 amino acids. V was cut by 5 bases and J by 10 bases, with 18 bases left in between. CDR3 sequence: CASSTSGTEGSPLHF. CDR3 in DNA: TGTGCCAGCAGCACGTCCGGGACGGAGGGATCACCCCTCCACTTT.

The V call is TRBV18, the J call TRBJ2-2; TRBD2 aligns across 7 bases. Germline CDR1 is KGHSH and CDR2 is LQKENI. V was clipped by 1 base and J by 1 base; unmatched bases: 12. CDR3 length: 19 amino acids. CDR3 region: CASSPLPGAGVGNTGELFF. DNA of the CDR3: TGTGCCAGCTCACCACTACCCGGGGCGGGAGTCGGGAACACCGGGGAGCTGTTTTTT. Drawing the rest from reference TRBV18 and TRBJ2-2, the complete variable domain is NAGVMQNPRHLVRRRGQEARLRCSPMKGHSHVYWYRQLPEEGLKFMVYLQKENIIDESGMPKERFSAEFPKEGPSILRIQQVVRGDSAAYFCASSPLPGAGVGNTGELFFGEGSRLTVL.

The rearrangement joins TRBV19 to TRBJ2-3; 9 nucleotides align to TRBD2. Germline CDR1 is LNHDA and CDR2 is SQIVND (reference sequence). After removal of 6 bases from V and 5 bases from J, the junction contained 6 bases not matched to a gene. This CDR3 region has 14 residues. CDR3 amino acids: CASSPSGGIDTQYF. In DNA form, the CDR3 reads TGTGCCAGTAGCCCCAGCGGGGGGATAGATACGCAGTATTTT.

A few counts support this clone. The rearrangement joins TRBV19 to TRBJ2-7; perhaps TRBD2 as D (5 bases). Germline lookup yields CDR1 LNHDA and CDR2 SQIVND (reference sequence). Trimming removed 5 bases at V and 2 bases at J, with 13 bases between. This CDR3 is 14 amino acids long. CDR3 coding DNA: TGTGCCAGTAGTCCCTGGACTGGAACCTACGAGCAGTACTTC. This codes for CASSPWTGTYEQYF.

The V call is TRBV24-1, the J call TRBJ2-1; 9 bases match TRBD2. V was clipped by 0 bases and J by 7 bases; unmatched bases: 6. The germline gives CDR1 KGHDR, CDR2 SFDVKD. CDR3 length: 16 residues. The CDR3, as DNA: TGTGCCACCAGTGATTTGGGCGGGGGGGCGGTGAATGAGCAGTTCTTC. As protein: CATSDLGGGAVNEQFF.

This clone has a single count. The chain's CDR3 is CASSAVGELFF. CDR3 nucleotide sequence: TGTGCCAGTTCGGCGGTCGGGGAGCTGTTTTTT. This sequence joins TRBV19 and TRBJ2-2, with D hard to call. The ends were cut back, 8 bases at V and 7 bases at J, with 8 bases in the middle. In germline, CDR1 is LNHDA, CDR2 SQIVND (reference sequence). The CDR3 is made up of 11 amino acids.

The chain joins TRBV28 to TRBJ2-7, with 8 bases matching TRBD2. From germline, CDR1 is MDHEN and CDR2 SYDVKM. Trimming removed 1 base from V and 5 bases from J; junction bases left unmatched: 7. The CDR3 length is 15 residues. The CDR3, as DNA: TGTGCCAGCAGTTTATTCGGCGGGGGGACCGACGAGCAGTACTTC. This gives the protein CASSLFGGGTDEQYF.

The chain carries TRBV11-2 and TRBJ2-2, with D perhaps TRBD2 (5 bases). There are 12 residues in the CDR3. The germline V and J ends were trimmed by 5 bases and 7 bases, with 8 bases remaining between them. Germline V gene data show CDR1 as SGHAT and CDR2 as FQNNGV. CDR3 DNA sequence: TGTGCCAGCAGCCCTGACTACGGGGAGCTGTTTTTT. Protein product: CASSPDYGELFF.

The chain uses TRBV30 and TRBJ1-2; D is undetermined. This CDR3 region has 13 residues. Germline V gene data show CDR1 as GTSNPN and CDR2 as SVGIG (reference sequence). Trimming cost V 5 bases and J 6 bases, with 16 bases left between them. CDR3 sequence reads: CAWVNTGGNGYTF. The CDR3 nucleotides are TGTGCCTGGGTGAATACCGGAGGTAATGGCTACACCTTC. The full variable domain, in which reference TRBV30 and TRBJ1-2 provide the parts outside the CDR3, is SQTIHQWPATLVQPVGSPLSLECTVEGTSNPNLYWYRQAAGRGLQLLFYSVGIGQISSEVPQNLSASRPQDRQFILSSKKLLLSDSGFYLCAWVNTGGNGYTFGSGTRLTVV.

The chain recombines TRBV5-4 with TRBJ1-6, with TRBD1 as a possible D gene (6 bases). V lost 4 bases and J lost 7, with 15 bases in between. Looked up from germline, CDR1 is SGHNT and CDR2 is YYREEE (reference sequence). The CDR3 spans 15 residues. Here the CDR3 reads CASSPGGGGNSPLHF. The CDR3 coding sequence is TGTGCCAGCAGCCCCGGCGGGGGCGGAAATTCACCCCTCCACTTT.

This rearrangement joins TRBV6-5 to TRBJ1-4; TRBD1 might be the D (6 bases). The CDR3 contains 14 residues. V gave up 6 bases and J gave up 8 bases, with 16 bases separating them. The germline CDR1 and CDR2 sequences are MNHEY and SVGAGI. CDR3 residues: CASRARGWVEKLFF. CDR3 DNA sequence: TGTGCCAGCAGAGCAAGGGGGTGGGTGGAAAAACTGTTTTTT.

The V gene is TRBV7-3, the J gene TRBJ2-1; 7 bases map to TRBD2. CDR3 length: 16 residues. Germline CDR1 is SGHTA and CDR2 is FQGTGA. The V segment lost 3 bases and the J segment 6 bases; nucleotides outside the gene matches: 11. CDR3 in amino acids: CASSFAAGEGSNEQFF. In nucleotides, the CDR3 is TGTGCCAGCAGCTTCGCCGCGGGAGAGGGGAGCAATGAGCAGTTCTTC.

The DNA for the CDR3 is TGTGCCAGCAGGGGAGCGGGGGCCCACACAGATACGCAGTATTTT. It yields the protein CASRGAGAHTDTQYF. J is TRBJ2-3 and V is TRBV28; 8 bases agree with TRBD2. The V segment lost 6 bases and the J segment 2 bases; nucleotides outside the gene matches: 7. CDR1 MDHEN and CDR2 SYDVKM come from the germline V gene. This CDR3 is built from 15 residues.

This clone was seen once. The rearrangement uses TRBV12-3 or TRBV12-4 and TRBJ2-5; TRBD2 aligns across 11 bases. Trimming at V came to 6 bases and at J to 6 bases, leaving 3 bases not matched to a gene. CDR3 size: 13 residues. The CDR3 region has the DNA TGTGCCAGCAGCTCTAGCGGGAGGCAGACCCAGTACTTC. Translated: CASSSSGRQTQYF.

The rearrangement joins TRBV27 to TRBJ2-3; 10 bases fit TRBD2. V gave up 2 bases and J gave up 6 bases; unmatched junction bases: 8. This CDR3 region has 16 residues. Per the germline V gene, CDR1 is MNHEY and CDR2 is SMNVEV (reference sequence). The CDR3 sequence: CASSLPSGGVGDTQYF. In DNA form, the CDR3 reads TGTGCCAGCAGTTTACCTAGCGGGGGAGTTGGCGATACGCAGTATTTT.

The rearrangement uses TRBV10-2 and TRBJ1-2, with D possibly being TRBD1 (5 bases). The CDR3 length is 15 residues. CDR1 is WSHSY, CDR2 SAAADI, per germline. V was cut by 3 bases and J by 0 bases, with 11 bases left in between. CDR3 in DNA: TGCGCCAGCAGTGAATTGGACATTACTAACTATGGCTACACCTTC. Protein: CASSELDITNYGYTF.

The chain recombines TRBV12-5 with TRBJ2-3, with D possibly being TRBD2 (6 bases). This CDR3 is 14 amino acids long. Germline loops: CDR1 LGHNT, CDR2 FRNRAP. The V gene lost 1 base and the J gene lost 5 bases, with 10 bases spanning the gap. CDR3 sequence: CASGLGAGRDTQYF. The DNA for the CDR3 is TGTGCTAGTGGTTTGGGGGCGGGGAGAGATACGCAGTATTTT. Variable domain in full (rest from reference TRBV12-5 and TRBJ2-3): DARVTQTPRHKVTEMGQEVTMRCQPILGHNTVFWYRQTMMQGLELLAYFRNRAPLDDSGMPKDRFSAEMPDATLATLKIQPSEPRDSAVYFCASGLGAGRDTQYFGPGTRLTVL.

The rearrangement joins TRBV28 to TRBJ2-2; TRBD2 aligns across 8 bases. Trimming removed 7 bases from V and 5 bases from J; junction bases left unmatched: 6. From germline, CDR1 is MDHEN and CDR2 SYDVKM. The CDR3 is 14 amino acids. Here the CDR3 reads CASITTGGTGELFF. The DNA for the CDR3 is TGTGCCAGCATCACGACGGGAGGGACCGGGGAGCTGTTTTTT.

This chain joins TRBV30 and TRBJ2-3; 7 positions match TRBD2. CDR1 is GTSNPN and CDR2 is SVGIG in the germline V gene (reference sequence). The CDR3 is made up of 17 amino acids. V dropped 0 bases and J dropped 3; count of bases not matched to a gene: 12. The CDR3 region has the DNA TGTGCCTGGAGTGTATCGGGAGCGGGAAGGGGAACAGATACGCAGTATTTT. Its translation is CAWSVSGAGRGTDTQYF.